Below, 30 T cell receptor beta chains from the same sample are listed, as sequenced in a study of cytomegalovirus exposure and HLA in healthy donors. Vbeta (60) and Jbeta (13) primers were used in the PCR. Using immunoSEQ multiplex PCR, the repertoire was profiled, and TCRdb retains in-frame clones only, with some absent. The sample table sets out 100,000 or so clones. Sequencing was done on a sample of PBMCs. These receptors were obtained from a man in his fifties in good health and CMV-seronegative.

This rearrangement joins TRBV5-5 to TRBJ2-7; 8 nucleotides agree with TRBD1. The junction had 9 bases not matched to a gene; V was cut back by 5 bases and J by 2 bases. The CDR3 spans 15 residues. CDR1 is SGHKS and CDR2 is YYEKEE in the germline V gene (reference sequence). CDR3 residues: CASSYPDREAYEQYF. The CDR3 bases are TGTGCCAGCAGTTACCCGGACAGGGAAGCCTACGAGCAGTACTTC.

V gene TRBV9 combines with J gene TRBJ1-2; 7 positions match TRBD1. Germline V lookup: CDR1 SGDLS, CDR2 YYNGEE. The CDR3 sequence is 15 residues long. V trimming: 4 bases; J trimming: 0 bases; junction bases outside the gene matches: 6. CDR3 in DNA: TGTGCCAGCAGCCCCCAGGGGGGAGCTAACTATGGCTACACCTTC. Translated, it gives CASSPQGGANYGYTF.

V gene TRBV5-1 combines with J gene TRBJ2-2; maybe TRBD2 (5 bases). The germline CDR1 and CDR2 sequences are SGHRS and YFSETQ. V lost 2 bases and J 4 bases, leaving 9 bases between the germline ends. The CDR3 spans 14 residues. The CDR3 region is CASSFGSTTGELFF. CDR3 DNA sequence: TGCGCCAGCAGCTTTGGGAGTACCACCGGGGAGCTGTTTTTT.

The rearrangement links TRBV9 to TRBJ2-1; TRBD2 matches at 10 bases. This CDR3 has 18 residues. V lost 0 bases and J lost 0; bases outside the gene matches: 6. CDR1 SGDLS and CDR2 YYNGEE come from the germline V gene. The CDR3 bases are TGTGCCAGCAGCGTAGGGCTTAGCGGGGGGCCCTCCTACAATGAGCAGTTCTTC. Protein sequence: CASSVGLSGGPSYNEQFF.

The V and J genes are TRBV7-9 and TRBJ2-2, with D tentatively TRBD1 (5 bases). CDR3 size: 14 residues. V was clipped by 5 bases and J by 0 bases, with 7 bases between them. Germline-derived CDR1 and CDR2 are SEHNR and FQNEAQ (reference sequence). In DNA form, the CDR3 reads TGTGCCAGCAGCCGGACACCGAACACCGGGGAGCTGTTTTTT. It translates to CASSRTPNTGELFF. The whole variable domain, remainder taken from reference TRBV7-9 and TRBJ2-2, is DTGVSQNPRHKITKRGQNVTFRCDPISEHNRLYWYRQTLGQGPEFLTYFQNEAQLEKSRLLSDRFSAERPKGSFSTLEIQRTEQGDSAMYLCASSRTPNTGELFFGEGSRLTVL.

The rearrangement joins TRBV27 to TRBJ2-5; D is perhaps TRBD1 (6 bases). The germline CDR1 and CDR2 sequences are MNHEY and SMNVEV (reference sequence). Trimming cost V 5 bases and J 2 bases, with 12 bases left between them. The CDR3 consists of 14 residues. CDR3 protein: CASSQGWEQETQYF. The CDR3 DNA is TGTGCCAGCAGTCAGGGGTGGGAACAAGAGACCCAGTACTTC.

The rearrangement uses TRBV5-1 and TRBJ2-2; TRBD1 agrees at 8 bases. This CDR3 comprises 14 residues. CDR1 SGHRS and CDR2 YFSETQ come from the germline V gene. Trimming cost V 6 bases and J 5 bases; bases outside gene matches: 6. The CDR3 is CASKGQVETGELFF. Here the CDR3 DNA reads TGCGCCAGCAAGGGACAGGTGGAGACCGGGGAGCTGTTTTTT.

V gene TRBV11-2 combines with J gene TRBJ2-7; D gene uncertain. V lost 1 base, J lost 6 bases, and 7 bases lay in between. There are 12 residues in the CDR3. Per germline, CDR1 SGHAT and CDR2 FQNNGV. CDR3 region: CASSLAGFEQYF. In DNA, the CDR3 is TGTGCCAGCAGCTTAGCGGGTTTCGAGCAGTACTTC.

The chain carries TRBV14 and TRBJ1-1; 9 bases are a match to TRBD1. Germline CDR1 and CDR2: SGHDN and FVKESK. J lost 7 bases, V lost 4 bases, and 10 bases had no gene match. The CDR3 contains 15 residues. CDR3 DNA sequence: TGTGCCAGCAGCCTCCGATTGGGACAGGGCAGTGAAGCTTTCTTT. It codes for CASSLRLGQGSEAFF.

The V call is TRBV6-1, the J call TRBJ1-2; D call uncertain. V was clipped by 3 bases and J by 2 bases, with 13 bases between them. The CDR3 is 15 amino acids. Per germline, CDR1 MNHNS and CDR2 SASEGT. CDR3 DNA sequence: TGTGCCAGCAGTGAGATGGAGGGCTTCAACTATGGCTACACCTTC. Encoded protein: CASSEMEGFNYGYTF.

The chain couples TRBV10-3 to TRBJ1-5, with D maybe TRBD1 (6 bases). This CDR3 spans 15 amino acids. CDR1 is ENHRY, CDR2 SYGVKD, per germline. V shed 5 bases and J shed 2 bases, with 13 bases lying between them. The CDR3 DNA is TGTGCCATCAGTCAAGACAGGACGGGCAATCAGCCCCAGCATTTT. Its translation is CAISQDRTGNQPQHF.

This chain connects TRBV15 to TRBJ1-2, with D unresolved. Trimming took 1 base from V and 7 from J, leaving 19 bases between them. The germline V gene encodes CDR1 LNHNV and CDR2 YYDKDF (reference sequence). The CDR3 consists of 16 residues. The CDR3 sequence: CATSRAGTPVARGYTF. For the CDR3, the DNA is TGTGCCACCAGCAGAGCGGGAACACCTGTTGCACGTGGCTACACCTTC.

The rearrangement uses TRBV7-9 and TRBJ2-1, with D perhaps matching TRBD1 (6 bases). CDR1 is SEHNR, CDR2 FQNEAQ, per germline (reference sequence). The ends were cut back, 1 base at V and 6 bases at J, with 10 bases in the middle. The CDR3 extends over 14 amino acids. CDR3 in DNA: TGTGCCAGCAGCTTAGAGGTCAGGGGCAATGAGCAGTTCTTC. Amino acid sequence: CASSLEVRGNEQFF.

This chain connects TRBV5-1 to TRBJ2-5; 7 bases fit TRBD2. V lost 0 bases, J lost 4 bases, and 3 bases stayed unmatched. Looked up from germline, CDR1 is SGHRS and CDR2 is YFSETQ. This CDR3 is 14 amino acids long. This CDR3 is CASSLVREAETQYF. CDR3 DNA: TGCGCCAGCAGCTTGGTTCGGGAGGCAGAGACCCAGTACTTC.

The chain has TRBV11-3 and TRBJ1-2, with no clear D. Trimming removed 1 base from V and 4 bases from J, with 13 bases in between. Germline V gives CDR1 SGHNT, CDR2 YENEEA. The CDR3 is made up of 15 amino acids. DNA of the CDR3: TGTGCCAGCAGCTTAGGCGGCAGCTCCTCCTATGGCTACACCTTC. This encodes CASSLGGSSSYGYTF. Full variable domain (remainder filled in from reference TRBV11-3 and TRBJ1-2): EAGVVQSPRYKIIEKKQPVAFWCNPISGHNTLYWYLQNLGQGPELLIRYENEEAVDDSQLPKDRFSAERLKGVDSTLKIQPAELGDSAVYLCASSLGGSSSYGYTFGSGTRLTVV.

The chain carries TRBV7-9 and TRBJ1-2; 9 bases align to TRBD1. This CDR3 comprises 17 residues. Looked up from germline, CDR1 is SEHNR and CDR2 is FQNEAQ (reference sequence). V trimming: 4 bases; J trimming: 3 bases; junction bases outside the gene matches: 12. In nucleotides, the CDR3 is TGTGCCAGCAGCTCGGACAGGGGATCCCCACCAGACTATGGCTACACCTTC. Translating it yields CASSSDRGSPPDYGYTF. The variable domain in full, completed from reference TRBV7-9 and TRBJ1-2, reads DTGVSQNPRHKITKRGQNVTFRCDPISEHNRLYWYRQTLGQGPEFLTYFQNEAQLEKSRLLSDRFSAERPKGSFSTLEIQRTEQGDSAMYLCASSSDRGSPPDYGYTFGSGTRLTVV.

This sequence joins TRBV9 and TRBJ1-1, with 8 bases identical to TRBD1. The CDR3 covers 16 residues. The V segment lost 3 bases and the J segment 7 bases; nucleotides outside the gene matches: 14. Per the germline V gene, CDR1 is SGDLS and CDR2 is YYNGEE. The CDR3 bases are TGTGCCAGCAGCGAAACAGGGGGGGACAGGTCGAGTGAAGCTTTCTTT. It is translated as CASSETGGDRSSEAFF.

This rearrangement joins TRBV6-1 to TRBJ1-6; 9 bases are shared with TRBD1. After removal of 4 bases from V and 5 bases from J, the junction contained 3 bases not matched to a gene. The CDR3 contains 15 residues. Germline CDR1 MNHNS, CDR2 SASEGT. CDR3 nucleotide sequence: TGTGCCAGCAGTGTGGGACAGGGAAATAATTCACCCCTCCACTTT. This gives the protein CASSVGQGNNSPLHF.

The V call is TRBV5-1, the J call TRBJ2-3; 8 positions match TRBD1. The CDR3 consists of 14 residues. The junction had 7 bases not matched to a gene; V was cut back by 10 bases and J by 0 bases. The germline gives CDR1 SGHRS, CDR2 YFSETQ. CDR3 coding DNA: TGCGCCTCTAGGACAGGGAAGAGCACAGATACGCAGTATTTT. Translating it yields CASRTGKSTDTQYF. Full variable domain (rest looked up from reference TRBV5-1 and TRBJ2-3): KAGVTQTPRYLIKTRGQQVTLSCSPISGHRSVSWYQQTPGQGLQFLFEYFSETQRNKGNFPGRFSGRQFSNSRSEMNVSTLELGDSALYLCASRTGKSTDTQYFGPGTRLTVL.

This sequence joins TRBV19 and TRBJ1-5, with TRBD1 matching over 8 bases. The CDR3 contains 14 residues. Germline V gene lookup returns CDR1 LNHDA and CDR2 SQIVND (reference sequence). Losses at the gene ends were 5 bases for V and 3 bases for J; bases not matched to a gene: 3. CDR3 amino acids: CASSLTGDNQPQHF. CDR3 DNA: TGTGCCAGTAGTTTGACAGGGGACAATCAGCCCCAGCATTTT. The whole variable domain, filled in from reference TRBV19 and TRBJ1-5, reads DGGITQSPKYLFRKEGQNVTLSCEQNLNHDAMYWYRQDPGQGLRLIYYSQIVNDFQKGDIAEGYSVSREKKESFPLTVTSAQKNPTAFYLCASSLTGDNQPQHFGDGTRLSIL.

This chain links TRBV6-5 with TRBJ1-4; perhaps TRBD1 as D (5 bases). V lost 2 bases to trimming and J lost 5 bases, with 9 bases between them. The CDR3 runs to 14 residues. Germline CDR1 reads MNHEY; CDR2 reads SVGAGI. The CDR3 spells CASSYRGGNEKLFF. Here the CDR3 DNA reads TGTGCCAGCAGTTACCGGGGGGGAAATGAAAAACTGTTTTTT.

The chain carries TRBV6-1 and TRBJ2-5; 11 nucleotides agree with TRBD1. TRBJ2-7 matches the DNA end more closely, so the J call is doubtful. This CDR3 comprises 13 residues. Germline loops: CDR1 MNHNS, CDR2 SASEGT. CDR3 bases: TGTGCCAGCGGGGGACAGGGGGACTACGAGCAGTACTTC. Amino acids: CASGGQGDYEQYF.

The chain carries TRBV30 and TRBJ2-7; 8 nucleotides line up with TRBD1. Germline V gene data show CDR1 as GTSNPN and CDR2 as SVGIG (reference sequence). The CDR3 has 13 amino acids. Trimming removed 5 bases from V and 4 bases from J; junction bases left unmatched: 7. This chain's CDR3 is CAWGGTGFYEQYF. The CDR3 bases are TGTGCCTGGGGCGGGACAGGCTTTTACGAGCAGTACTTC.

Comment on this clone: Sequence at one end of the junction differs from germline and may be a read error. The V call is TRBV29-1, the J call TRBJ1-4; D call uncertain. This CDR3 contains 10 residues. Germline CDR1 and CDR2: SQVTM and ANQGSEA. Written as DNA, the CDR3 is TGCAGCGTTGATAGCTACCCACCCTCCTTT. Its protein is CSVDSYPPSF. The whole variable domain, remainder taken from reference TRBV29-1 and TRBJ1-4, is SAVISQKPSRDICQRGTSLTIQCQVDSQVTMMFWYRQQPGQSLTLIATANQGSEATYESGFVIDKFPISRPNLTFSTLTVSNMSPEDSSIYLCSVDSYPPSFGSGTQLSVL.

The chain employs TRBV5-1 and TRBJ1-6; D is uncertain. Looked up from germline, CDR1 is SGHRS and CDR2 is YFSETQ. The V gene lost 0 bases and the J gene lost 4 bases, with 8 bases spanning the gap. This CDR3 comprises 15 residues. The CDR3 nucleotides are TGCGCCAGCAGCTTGGGAACAGCATATAATTCACCCCTCCACTTT. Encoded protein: CASSLGTAYNSPLHF. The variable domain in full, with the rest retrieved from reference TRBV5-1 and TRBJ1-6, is KAGVTQTPRYLIKTRGQQVTLSCSPISGHRSVSWYQQTPGQGLQFLFEYFSETQRNKGNFPGRFSGRQFSNSRSEMNVSTLELGDSALYLCASSLGTAYNSPLHFGNGTRLTVT.

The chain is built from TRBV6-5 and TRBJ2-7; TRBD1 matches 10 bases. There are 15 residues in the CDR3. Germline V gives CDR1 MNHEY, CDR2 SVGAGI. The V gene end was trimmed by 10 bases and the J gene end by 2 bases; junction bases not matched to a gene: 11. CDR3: CATHPSGQGAYEQYF. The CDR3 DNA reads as TGTGCCACGCACCCTTCCGGACAGGGGGCCTACGAGCAGTACTTC.

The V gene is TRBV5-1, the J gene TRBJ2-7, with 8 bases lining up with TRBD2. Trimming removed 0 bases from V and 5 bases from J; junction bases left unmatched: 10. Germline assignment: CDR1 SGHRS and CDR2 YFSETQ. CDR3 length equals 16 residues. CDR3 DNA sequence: TGCGCCAGCAGCTTGGGGACCGGGACTAGGGTTCACGAGCAGTACTTC. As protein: CASSLGTGTRVHEQYF.

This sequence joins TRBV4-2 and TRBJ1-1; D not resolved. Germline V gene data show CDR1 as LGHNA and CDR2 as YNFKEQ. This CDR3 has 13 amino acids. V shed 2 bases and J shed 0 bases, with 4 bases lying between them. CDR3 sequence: CASSQQLNTEAFF. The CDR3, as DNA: TGTGCCAGCAGCCAACAGTTGAACACTGAAGCTTTCTTT.

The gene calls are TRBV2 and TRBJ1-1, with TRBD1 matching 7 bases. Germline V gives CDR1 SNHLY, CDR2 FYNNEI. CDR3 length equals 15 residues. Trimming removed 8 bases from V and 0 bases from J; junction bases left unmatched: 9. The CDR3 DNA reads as TGTGCCAGCGGACGGGACAGCCTTATGAACACTGAAGCTTTCTTT. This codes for CASGRDSLMNTEAFF.

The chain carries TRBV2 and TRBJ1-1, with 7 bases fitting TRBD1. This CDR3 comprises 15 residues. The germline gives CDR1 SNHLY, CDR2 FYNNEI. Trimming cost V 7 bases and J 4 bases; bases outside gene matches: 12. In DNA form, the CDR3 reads TGTGCCAGCACTTTCGGAGGAGGGGGCGCCACTGAAGCTTTCTTT. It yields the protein CASTFGGGGATEAFF.